This entry describes one TCR beta chain. Its antigen remains unknown. TCRdb recomputed calls from the 5' RACE reads with MiXCR, one row per CDR3 protein. Altogether about 400,000 distinct CDR3 sequences are present, around 22% being singletons, with the ten largest covering approximately 16%. The V end was cut by 5 bases, the J end by 2 bases, with 7 bases between. The CDR3 consists of 13 residues. Germline CDR1 reads SGHTA; CDR2 reads FQGNSA. The entry originates in a study of CD8 T cells in ankylosing spondylitis. Study outcomes and limitations: Researchers reportedly found disease-linked clones significantly enriched in matched ankylosing spondylitis synovial fluid. Ankylosing spondylitis blood appeared to carry a characteristic TCR beta motif of several highly homologous variants. Relatively scarce in peripheral blood, disease-linked clones were CD8+.

The sequencing input was blood, either unsorted or a sorted T cell fraction (not recorded which). The chain couples TRBV7-2 to TRBJ1-5; D perhaps matches TRBD1 (5 bases). The receptor was isolated from a male donor with ankylosing spondylitis. In DNA, the CDR3 is TGTGCCAGCAGCCAGACAGGCAATCAGCCCCAGCATTTT. This gives the protein CASSQTGNQPQHF.